This T cell receptor (beta chain) came from a study of blood T cell repertoires in COVID-19. In the study overall: The study drew acute and convalescent COVID-19 samples from the United States, Italy and Spain. Nucleic acid was either cDNA or gDNA, and it came from T cells, B-cell-depleted T cells, or PBMCs.

Germline V CDR1 and CDR2: MNHEY, SVGAGI. The length of the CDR3 is 13 residues. In the authors' methods: Reference gene primer amplification in the assay estimated nucleated cell counts. Sequencing used immunoSEQ multiplex PCR; TCRdb keeps in-frame clones, though not all of them. That table supplies the V and J calls and clone size; D and trimming were determined from the DNA. The sample includes 35,000 to 50,000 clones, approximately 80% of them seen just once. For this clone: One end of the junction is discordant with germline, which a read error may explain.

The chain is built from TRBV6-5 and TRBJ2-6, with D possibly TRBD2 on 6 matching bases. The specimen sequenced was peripheral blood. The TCR originated in a man in his 60s in a cohort sampled during active COVID-19. CDR3 bases: TGCGCGGGGATGTTCTCTGGGGCCAACGTCCTGACTTTC. Its translation is CAGMFSGANVLTF.